A selection of T cell receptor beta chains follows, all from one sample in a study of blood T cell repertoires in COVID-19. Data came from immunoSEQ multiplex PCR; TCRdb stores just in-frame clones and leaves some out. The sample lists about 670,000 clones, 85% to 90% seen once, with about 0.26% in the top ten. Source material: peripheral blood. The receptors come from a woman aged 18-29 years with acute or convalescent COVID-19. Each CDR3 is given with its conserved first and last residue. D genes are given only for firm matches. Clone size is not always given. Where it is, it says once, few, many or a class for expanded clones.

>TRBD1|TRBV5-8|12|.|TRBJ1-2
TGTGCCAGCAGCGACAGGGGTAGTGGCTACACCTTC
CASSDRGSGYTF
>.|TRBV19|15|.|TRBJ2-7
TGTGCCAGTAGCCTGGGGCTCGGCGGGACCTACGAGCAGTACTTC
CASSLGLGGTYEQYF
>.|TRBV9|12|.|TRBJ1-1
TGTGCCAGCAGCGTAGGCGGGACTGAAGCTTTCTTT
CASSVGGTEAFF
>TRBD2|TRBV7-6|17|.|TRBJ2-1
TGTGCCAGCAGCTCCCACGAGACTAGCGGTGGCTACAATGAGCAGTTCTTC
CASSSHETSGGYNEQFF
>.|TRBV7-3|16|few|TRBJ2-2
TGTGCCAGCAGCTTGTCCCGGGACACGAGTCCCGGGGAGCTGTTTTTT
CASSLSRDTSPGELFF
>.|TRBV29-1|15|.|TRBJ1-2
TGCAGCGTTGAAGATCGGTACGGACCGTCGGGGGGCTACACCTTC
CSVEDRYGPSGGYTF
>.|TRBV7-9|14|.|TRBJ2-7
TGTGCCAGCAGCTTAGTAGGGGACACCTACGAGCAGTACTTC
CASSLVGDTYEQYF
>TRBD1|TRBV3-1/TRBV3-2|16|.|TRBJ1-2
TGTGCCAGCAGCCAAGATAAGGCGGACAGGGGATATGGCTACACCTTC
CASSQDKADRGYGYTF
>TRBD2|TRBV5-8|15|.|TRBJ2-4
TGTGCCAGCAAATCGTGGGAGGGGGCCAAAAACATTCAGTACTTC
CASKSWEGAKNIQYF
>.|TRBV6-1|15|few|TRBJ1-4
TGTGCCAGCAGTGAAAGTGGGTTAGGGGGTGAAAAACTGTTTTTT
CASSESGLGGEKLFF
>.|TRBV27|13|.|TRBJ1-4
TGTGCCAGCAGTTTAATCCAGGATGAAAAACTGTTTTTT
CASSLIQDEKLFF
>.|TRBV9|16|once|TRBJ2-2
TGTGCCAGCAGCTCCCGGGGCAGGGGTGCCACCGGGGAGCTGTTTTTT
CASSSRGRGATGELFF
>.|TRBV5-1|15|.|TRBJ2-1
TGCGCCAGCAGCTTGGTAGAGGGCACCTACAATGAGCAGTTCTTC
CASSLVEGTYNEQFF
>.|TRBV19|14|.|TRBJ1-1
TGTGCCAGTAGTATGCGGGCGTTGAACACTGAAGCTTTCTTT
CASSMRALNTEAFF
>TRBD1|TRBV4-1|15|once|TRBJ1-4
TGCGCCAGCAGCCAGCCAGGACAGGGAGGCGAAAAACTGTTTTTT
CASSQPGQGGEKLFF
>.|TRBV5-1|16|.|TRBJ2-7
TGCGCCAGCAGCCCCCCCGGGACACTAAGCTCCTACGAGCAGTACTTC
CASSPPGTLSSYEQYF
>.|TRBV6-5|15|.|TRBJ1-3
TGTGCCAGCAGTTACTCCCCAGACTCTGGAAACACCATATATTTT
CASSYSPDSGNTIYF
>TRBD2|TRBV11-3|15|.|TRBJ2-5
TGTGCCAGCAGCCGGGGGGGGCAGAACCAAGAGACCCAGTACTTC
CASSRGGQNQETQYF
>TRBD2|TRBV7-9|14|.|TRBJ2-3
TGTGCCAGCAGCTTAAGTCTAGCGGGAGATACGCAGTATTTT
CASSLSLAGDTQYF
>TRBD1|TRBV7-6|14|.|TRBJ1-6
TGTGCCAGCAGCCCGTCAGGGGGTACGTCACCCCTCCACTTT
CASSPSGGTSPLHF
>TRBD1|TRBV3-1/TRBV3-2|15|.|TRBJ2-2
TGTGCCAGCACTCCGGGACAGGGGTACACCGGGGAGCTGTTTTTT
CASTPGQGYTGELFF
>.|TRBV7-7|15|.|TRBJ2-5
TGTGCCAGCAGCTTAGTTGGACCCACAGGAGAGACCCAGTACTTC
CASSLVGPTGETQYF
>.|TRBV12-3/TRBV12-4|13|.|TRBJ1-2
TGTGCCAGCAGTTATGGCGGGAACTATGGCTACACCTTC
CASSYGGNYGYTF
>TRBD1|TRBV3-1/TRBV3-2|14|.|TRBJ1-2
TGTGCCAGCAGCCAAGATTGGGGACAGGGGAAGGGCACCTTC
CASSQDWGQGKGTF
>.|TRBV3-1/TRBV3-2|15|.|TRBJ1-1
TGTGCCAGCAGCCAATGGCCCCGACAGCTCACTGAAGCTTTCTTT
CASSQWPRQLTEAFF
>TRBD1|TRBV9|16|.|TRBJ1-2
TGTGCCAGCAGCCCACGGACAGGGGTGCGGAACTATGGCTACACCTTC
CASSPRTGVRNYGYTF
>TRBD2|TRBV4-3|17|.|TRBJ2-7
TGCGCCAGCAGCGAAAGGACTAGCGGGGGCTTCTCCTACGAGCAGTACTTC
CASSERTSGGFSYEQYF